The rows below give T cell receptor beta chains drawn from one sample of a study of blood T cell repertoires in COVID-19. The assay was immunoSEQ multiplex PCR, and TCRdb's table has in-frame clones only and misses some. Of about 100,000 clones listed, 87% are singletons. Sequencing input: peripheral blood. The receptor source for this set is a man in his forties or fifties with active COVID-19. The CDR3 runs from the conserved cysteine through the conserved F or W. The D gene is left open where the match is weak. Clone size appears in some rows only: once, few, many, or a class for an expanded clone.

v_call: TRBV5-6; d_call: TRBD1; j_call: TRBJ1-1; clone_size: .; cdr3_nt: TGTGCCAGCAGCCACGGACAGGGCATGAACACTGAAGCTTTCTTT; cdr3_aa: CASSHGQGMNTEAFF
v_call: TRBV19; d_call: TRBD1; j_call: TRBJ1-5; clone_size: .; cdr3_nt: TGTGCCAGTACCCAGGGCCAGGGGGTAAGACAGCCCCAGCATTTT; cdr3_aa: CASTQGQGVRQPQHF
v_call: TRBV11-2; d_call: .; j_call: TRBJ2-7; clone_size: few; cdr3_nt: TGTGCCAGCAGATCCCCCCGGGGGGCCTCCTACGAGCAGTACTTC; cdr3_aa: CASRSPRGASYEQYF
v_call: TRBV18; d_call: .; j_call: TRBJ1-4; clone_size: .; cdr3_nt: TGTGCCAGCTCACCACGCAGGGGCGGTGAAAAACTGTTTTTT; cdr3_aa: CASSPRRGGEKLFF
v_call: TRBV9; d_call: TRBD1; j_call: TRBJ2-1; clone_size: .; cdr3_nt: TGTGCCAGCAGCCCCCGGGGGACAGGGTGGAATGAGCAGTTCTTC; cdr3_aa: CASSPRGTGWNEQFF
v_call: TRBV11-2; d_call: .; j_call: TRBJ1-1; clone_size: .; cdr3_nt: TGTGCCAGCAGCTCACAGGAGGGCACTGAAGCTTTCTTT; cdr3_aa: CASSSQEGTEAFF
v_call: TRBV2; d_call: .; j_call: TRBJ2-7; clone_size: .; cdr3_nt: TGTGCCGGCCGAAGACTGTTTTACGAGCAGTACTTC; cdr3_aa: CAGRRLFYEQYF
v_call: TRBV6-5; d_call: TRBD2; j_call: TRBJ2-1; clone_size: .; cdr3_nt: TGTGCCAGCAGTTATCGGCGGGGGGGCTACAATGAGCAGTTCTTC; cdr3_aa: CASSYRRGGYNEQFF
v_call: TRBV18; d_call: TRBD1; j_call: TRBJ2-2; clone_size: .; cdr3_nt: TGTGCCAGCACGACCGGGACAGGTGCCGGGGAGCTGTTTTTT; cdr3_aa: CASTTGTGAGELFF
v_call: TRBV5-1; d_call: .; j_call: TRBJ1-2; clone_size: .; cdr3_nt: TGCGCCAGCAGCCTCCCCGGACAAGTGGTCTACACCTTC; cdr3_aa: CASSLPGQVVYTF
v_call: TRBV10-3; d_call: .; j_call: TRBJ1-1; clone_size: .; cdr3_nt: TGTGCCATCAGTGAGTCGACCCCAGGGACTTATCCTGAAGCTTTCTTT; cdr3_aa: CAISESTPGTYPEAFF
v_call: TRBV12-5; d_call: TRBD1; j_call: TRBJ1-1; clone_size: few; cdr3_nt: TGTGCTAGTGGCTCGCGGACAGGTCCCTTTGAAGCTTTCTTT; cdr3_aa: CASGSRTGPFEAFF
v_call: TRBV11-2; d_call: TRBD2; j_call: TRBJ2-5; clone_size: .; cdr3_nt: TGTGCCAGCAGCTCCCTTCGGGGGGTCCAAGAGACCCAGTACTTC; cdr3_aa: CASSSLRGVQETQYF
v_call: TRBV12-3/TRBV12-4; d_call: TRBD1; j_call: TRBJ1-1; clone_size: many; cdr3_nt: TGTGCCAGCAGTCGGGACAGGAACACTGAAGCTTTCTTT; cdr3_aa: CASSRDRNTEAFF
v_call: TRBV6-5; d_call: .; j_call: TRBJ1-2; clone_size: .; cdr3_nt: TGTGCCGCTAGTAGGGGCCGGAGTGGCGGTGGCTACACCTTC; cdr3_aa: CAASRGRSGGGYTF
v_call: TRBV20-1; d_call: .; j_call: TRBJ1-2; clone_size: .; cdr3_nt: TGCAGTGCTCTTGGAGAAAATGGCTACACCTTC; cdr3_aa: CSALGENGYTF
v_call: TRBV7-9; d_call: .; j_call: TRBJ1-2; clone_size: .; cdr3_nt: TGTGCCAGCAGCGGGCGAGACGTTATGGGTGGCTACACCTTC; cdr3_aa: CASSGRDVMGGYTF
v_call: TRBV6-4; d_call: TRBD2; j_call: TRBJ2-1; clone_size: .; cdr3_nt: TGTGCCAGCAGTGAACTGGCGGGGGGTGGGTCCTACAATGAGCAGTTCTTC; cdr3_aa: CASSELAGGGSYNEQFF
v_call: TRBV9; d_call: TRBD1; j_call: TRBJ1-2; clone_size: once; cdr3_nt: TGTGCCAGCACCTGGGGGACAGGGACCTATCGAAGGGGCTACACCTTC; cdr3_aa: CASTWGTGTYRRGYTF
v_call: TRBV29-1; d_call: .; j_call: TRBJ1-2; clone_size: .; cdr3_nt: TGCAGCGTTGAAGGGTGGGCCGCTGGCTACACCTTC; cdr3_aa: CSVEGWAAGYTF
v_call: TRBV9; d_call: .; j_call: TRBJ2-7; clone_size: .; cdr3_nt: TGTGCCAGCAGCGAGGTCGAGCGGCTCTACGAGCAGTACTTC; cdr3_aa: CASSEVERLYEQYF
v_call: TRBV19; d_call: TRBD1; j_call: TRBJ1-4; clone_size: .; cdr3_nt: TGTGCCAGTAGGACAGGGAATGAAAAACTGTTTTTT; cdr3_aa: CASRTGNEKLFF
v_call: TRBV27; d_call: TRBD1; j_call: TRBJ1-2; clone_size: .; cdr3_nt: TGTGCCAGCAGTTCCCGGGACAGGGGAAACTATGGCTACACCTTC; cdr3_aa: CASSSRDRGNYGYTF
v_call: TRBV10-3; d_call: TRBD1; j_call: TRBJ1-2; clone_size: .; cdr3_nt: TGTGCCATCTCCCCGGACAGGAACTATGGCTACACCTTC; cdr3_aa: CAISPDRNYGYTF
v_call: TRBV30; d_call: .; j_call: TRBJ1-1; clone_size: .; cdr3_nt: TGTGCCTGGAGCCGTGTGAGACACATGAACACTGAAGCTTTCTTT; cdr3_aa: CAWSRVRHMNTEAFF
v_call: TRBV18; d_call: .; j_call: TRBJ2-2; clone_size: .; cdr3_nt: TGTGCCAGCTCACCATCACGGACAGGGGAGCTGTTTTTT; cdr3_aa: CASSPSRTGELFF
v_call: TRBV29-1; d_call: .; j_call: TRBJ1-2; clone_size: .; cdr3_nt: TGCAGCGTTGACAGGGTGTCCTATGGCTACACCTTC; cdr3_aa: CSVDRVSYGYTF
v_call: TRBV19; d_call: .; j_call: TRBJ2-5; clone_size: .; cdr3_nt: TGTGCCAGTAGTGCCCGGCCGGACTACTCCGGGGTGTGGGAGACCCAGTACTTC; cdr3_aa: CASSARPDYSGVWETQYF
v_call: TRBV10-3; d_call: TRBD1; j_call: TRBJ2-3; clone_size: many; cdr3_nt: TGTGCCATCCAGGGGGCACCTAGCACAGATACGCAGTATTTT; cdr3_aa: CAIQGAPSTDTQYF
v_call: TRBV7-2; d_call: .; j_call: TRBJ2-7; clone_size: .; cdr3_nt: TGTGCCAGCAGCGACAGTAGCGGCTACGAGCAGTACTTC; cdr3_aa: CASSDSSGYEQYF
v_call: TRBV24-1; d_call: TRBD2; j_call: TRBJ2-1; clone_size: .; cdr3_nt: TGTGCCACCAGTGACGTGGGGGGGGATGAGCAGTTCTTC; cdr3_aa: CATSDVGGDEQFF